Following are 18 T cell receptor beta chains from one sample sequenced in a study of patients and donors after allogeneic stem cell transplantation. Using its own MiXCR run on the RT-PCR reads, TCRdb lists one record per CDR3 protein. The sample holds 150,000 to 200,000 distinct CDR3 sequences, approximately 28% seen once. The sequenced sample consisted of blood, either unsorted or a sorted T cell fraction (not recorded which). Every receptor here comes from a human donor who was either an allogeneic HSCT recipient or a stem cell or donor lymphocyte infusion donor (not recorded which). It is not recorded whose cells these are; they may come from a transplant donor.

The gene calls are TRBV5-1 and TRBJ2-2; unclear D gene. In germline, CDR1 is SGHRS, CDR2 YFSETQ. V was shortened by 8 bases and J by 0 bases, with 17 bases between the two germline ends. The CDR3 extends over 16 amino acids. The CDR3 nucleotides are TGCGCCAGTTCCCCGGGTCCAGGAACGAACACCGGGGAGCTGTTTTTT. Translated: CASSPGPGTNTGELFF.

This clonotype came up many times. The gene calls are TRBV7-2 and TRBJ1-6, with a possible D match to TRBD1 (5 bases). V lost 1 base to trimming and J lost 12 bases, with 13 bases between them. Germline CDR1 and CDR2: SGHTA and FQGNSA. This CDR3 has 14 residues. CDR3 region: CASSLGGGTGPLHF. Here the CDR3 DNA reads TGTGCCAGCAGCTTAGGGGGGGGGACCGGACCCCTCCACTTT.

This clonotype was seen at least ten times. This chain connects TRBV6-2 or TRBV6-3 to TRBJ2-5; D gene ambiguous. In germline, CDR1 is MNHEY, CDR2 SVGEGT. The CDR3 totals 14 residues. V lost 7 bases and J lost 4, with 16 bases in between. The CDR3 DNA reads TGTGCCAGCAACAACCCACCAGTACCAGAGACCCAGTACTTC. This encodes CASNNPPVPETQYF.

This clonotype was seen many times. The chain has TRBV5-1 and TRBJ1-4; D remains ambiguous. Per germline, CDR1 SGHRS and CDR2 YFSETQ. Trimming removed 0 bases at V and 4 bases at J, with 13 bases between. The CDR3 runs 16 residues. The CDR3 spells CASSLAVGRSNEKLFF. CDR3 in DNA: TGCGCCAGCAGCTTGGCGGTCGGCAGGAGTAATGAAAAACTGTTTTTT.

CDR3 coding DNA: TGCGCCAGTGAGGGACAACGGTACAATGAGCAGTTCTTC. This codes for CASEGQRYNEQFF. The chain recombines TRBV4-1 with TRBJ2-1; D might be TRBD1 (6 bases). Germline V gene sequence: CDR1 MGHRA, CDR2 YSYEKL. Trimming left V 9 bases short and J 4 bases short, with 13 bases between. The CDR3 has 13 residues.

This sequence joins TRBV7-6 and TRBJ2-7; tentative D call: TRBD2 (6 bases). The CDR3 extends over 15 amino acids. Per germline, CDR1 SGHVS and CDR2 FNYEAQ. Trimming removed 2 bases at V and 2 bases at J, with 13 bases between. The CDR3 sequence: CASSLQAEGPYEQYF. In DNA, the CDR3 is TGTGCCAGCAGCTTACAAGCGGAGGGGCCCTACGAGCAGTACTTC. The full variable domain, in which reference TRBV7-6 and TRBJ2-7 provide the parts outside the CDR3, is GAGVSQSPRYKVTKRGQDVALRCDPISGHVSLYWYRQALGQGPEFLTYFNYEAQQDKSGLPNDRFSAERPEGSISTLTIQRTEQRDSAMYRCASSLQAEGPYEQYFGPGTRLTVT.

This clonotype has more than one count but fewer than ten. The gene calls are TRBV4-2 and TRBJ1-5, with a tentative D call TRBD1 (5 bases). The germline gives CDR1 LGHNA, CDR2 YNFKEQ. V gave up 5 bases and J gave up 0 bases, with 11 bases separating them. The CDR3 length is 15 residues. This chain's CDR3 is CASSKGPISNQPQHF. As DNA, the CDR3 is TGTGCCAGCAGCAAGGGACCGATTAGCAATCAGCCCCAGCATTTT.

This clonotype was counted only a few times. The chain uses TRBV5-6 and TRBJ1-6; 8 bases agree with TRBD1. CDR1 SGHDT and CDR2 YYEEEE come from the germline V gene. V shed 4 bases and J 8 bases; nucleotides not matched to a gene: 11. The CDR3 is 16 amino acids. The CDR3 bases are TGTGCCAGCAGCGCCCTGGGACAGGCAAAAGATTCACCCCTCCACTTT. This sequence encodes CASSALGQAKDSPLHF.

A word on this clonotype: A much larger clone lies one base from this, so it may be a read error. Since no conserved phenylalanine or tryptophan closes the CDR3, a read error is the likely cause. It is unclear where the CDR3 begins or ends on the DNA, so no DNA is shown, and the CDR3 is as TCRdb lists it. V gene TRBV12-3 or TRBV12-4 combines with J gene TRBJ1-4. Termini included, the CDR3 measures 12 amino acids. CDR3 amino acids: CVSSRETGHRAY.

The chain couples TRBV7-8 to TRBJ1-5, with a tentative D call TRBD1 (5 bases). There are 19 residues in the CDR3. Trimming left V 3 bases short and J 2 bases short, with 23 bases between. Germline assignment: CDR1 SGHVS and CDR2 FQNEAQ. The CDR3 DNA sequence: TGTGCCAGCAGCTTCCAAGCTATTCCCGGGACGAGAGGCAATCAGCCCCAGCATTTT. It specifies CASSFQAIPGTRGNQPQHF. The entire variable domain, with the rest obtained from reference TRBV7-8 and TRBJ1-5, is as follows: GAGVSQSPRYKVAKRGQDVALRCDPISGHVSLFWYQQALGQGPEFLTYFQNEAQLDKSGLPSDRFFAERPEGSVSTLKIQRTQQEDSAVYLCASSFQAIPGTRGNQPQHFGDGTRLSIL.

The chain recombines TRBV24-1 with TRBJ2-3, with D possibly being TRBD2 (5 bases). The CDR3 is 15 amino acids. Germline lookup yields CDR1 KGHDR and CDR2 SFDVKD. V lost 5 bases to trimming and J lost 6 bases, with 17 bases between them. The CDR3 nucleotides read TGTGCCACCAGTGTTGGGAGCAGCAAAGGGGATACGCAGTATTTT. This encodes CATSVGSSKGDTQYF.

The rearrangement joins TRBV25-1 to TRBJ1-4, with D tentatively TRBD1 (5 bases). Trimming left V 5 bases short and J 7 bases short, with 17 bases between. The CDR3 contains 15 residues. Germline CDR1 reads MGHDK; CDR2 reads SYGVNS. CDR3 in DNA: TGTGCCAGCAGTCCTCCCCGGGTGAGGGGTGAAAAACTGTTTTTT. Its translation: CASSPPRVRGEKLFF.

The chain links TRBV27 to TRBJ2-1; D uncertain. Germline CDR1 MNHEY, CDR2 SMNVEV (reference sequence). The CDR3 has 15 amino acids. V lost 6 bases and J lost 0, with 12 bases in between. The CDR3 loop is CASRKRMPSYNEQFF. The CDR3 coding sequence is TGTGCCAGCAGGAAGCGAATGCCCTCCTACAATGAGCAGTTCTTC.

V usage is TRBV3-1 and J usage is TRBJ2-1; D uncertain. The CDR3 covers 14 residues. With 0 bases removed from V and 2 bases from J, the gap between germline ends came to 5 bases. From germline, CDR1 is LGHDT and CDR2 YNNKEL (reference sequence). CDR3 coding DNA: TGTGCCAGCAGCCAAGACGGACCCTACAATGAGCAGTTCTTC. Residues: CASSQDGPYNEQFF.

The chain is built from TRBV9 and TRBJ2-2; TRBD2 is a possible D gene (6 bases). Trimming pared 3 bases from V and 4 bases from J, leaving 19 bases between. Germline lookup yields CDR1 SGDLS and CDR2 YYNGEE. This CDR3 is 17 amino acids long. The chain's CDR3 is CASSGAVGGPSTGELFF. CDR3 DNA sequence: TGTGCCAGCAGCGGCGCCGTAGGAGGGCCCTCCACCGGGGAGCTGTTTTTT.

V gene TRBV27 combines with J gene TRBJ1-5; D is possibly TRBD1 (5 bases). Trimming stripped 10 bases from V and 2 bases from J, with 15 bases between. The CDR3 covers 14 residues. Germline CDR1 reads MNHEY; CDR2 reads SMNVEV (reference sequence). The CDR3 loop reads CAINGASRNQPQHF. CDR3 DNA sequence: TGTGCCATCAACGGGGCGTCACGCAATCAGCCCCAGCATTTT.

CDR3 bases: TGTGCCAGCAGTCTTGGACAGGCAAGGAAGTTCTTC. This sequence encodes CASSLGQARKFF. The V and J genes are TRBV12-3 or TRBV12-4 and TRBJ2-1; TRBD1 agrees at 7 bases. Trimming at V came to 5 bases and at J to 14 bases, leaving 9 bases not matched to a gene. CDR3 length: 12 residues.

This sequence joins TRBV27 and TRBJ1-1; D perhaps matches TRBD1 (6 bases). CDR3 size: 12 residues. Germline-derived CDR1 and CDR2 are MNHEY and SMNVEV (reference sequence). V lost 6 bases, J lost 6 bases, and 11 bases lay in between. This CDR3 is CASRTGWAEAFF. The CDR3 DNA sequence: TGTGCCAGCAGAACAGGGTGGGCTGAAGCTTTCTTT.